Included here is one TCR beta chain sequence, with context. CDR3 size: 13 residues. V was cut by 6 bases and J by 0 bases, with 8 bases left in between. CDR1 is LNHDA, CDR2 SQIVND, per germline (reference sequence). The sample belongs to a study of blood T cell repertoires in COVID-19. About the research overall: COVID-19 samples, acute and convalescent, were from the United States, Italy and Spain. In each case, the material was cDNA or gDNA derived from T cells, B-cell-depleted T cells, or PBMCs.

Authors' processing steps: Amplification of reference gene primers provided the estimated nucleated cell counts. Here immunoSEQ multiplex PCR was the method, and the copy in TCRdb shows in-frame clones only, minus some. Clonal size and the V and J genes are those of that table, whereas D and trimming came from the DNA. In the table there are about 10,000 clones, about 90% of which are singletons. The clonotype was recovered from a human donor in a cohort sampled during active COVID-19. The chain employs TRBV19 and TRBJ1-1; a weak D match, TRBD1 (6 bases). Input material: peripheral blood. The CDR3 DNA reads as TGTGCCAGTAGCGGACAGTTGAACACTGAAGCTTTCTTT. Translation gives CASSGQLNTEAFF.